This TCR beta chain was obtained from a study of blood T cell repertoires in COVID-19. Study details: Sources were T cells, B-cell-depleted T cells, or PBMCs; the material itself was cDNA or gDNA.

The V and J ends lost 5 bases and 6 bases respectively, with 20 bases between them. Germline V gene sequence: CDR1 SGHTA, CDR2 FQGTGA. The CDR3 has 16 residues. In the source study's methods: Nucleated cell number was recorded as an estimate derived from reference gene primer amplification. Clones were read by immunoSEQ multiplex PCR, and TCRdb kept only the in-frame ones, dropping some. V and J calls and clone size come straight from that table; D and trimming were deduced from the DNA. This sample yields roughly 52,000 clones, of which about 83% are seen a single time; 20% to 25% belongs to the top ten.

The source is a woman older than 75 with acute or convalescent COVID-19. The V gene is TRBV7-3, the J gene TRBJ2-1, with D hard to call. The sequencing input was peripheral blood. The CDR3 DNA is TGTGCCAGCAGCCCCACCCTAGACGGATTACCCAATGAGCAGTTCTTC. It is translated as CASSPTLDGLPNEQFF.